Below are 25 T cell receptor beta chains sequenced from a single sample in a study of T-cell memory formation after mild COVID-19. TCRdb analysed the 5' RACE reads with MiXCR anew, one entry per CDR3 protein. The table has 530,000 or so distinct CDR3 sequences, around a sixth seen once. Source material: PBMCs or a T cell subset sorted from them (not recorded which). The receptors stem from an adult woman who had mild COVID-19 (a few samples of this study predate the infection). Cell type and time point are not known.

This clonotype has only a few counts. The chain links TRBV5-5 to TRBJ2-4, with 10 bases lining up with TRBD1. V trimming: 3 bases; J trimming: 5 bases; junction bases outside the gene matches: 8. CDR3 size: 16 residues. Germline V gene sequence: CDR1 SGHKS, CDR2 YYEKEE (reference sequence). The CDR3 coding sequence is TGTGCCAGCAGCTGGGCCGGGACAGGGGTTCAAAACATTCAGTACTTC. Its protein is CASSWAGTGVQNIQYF.

CDR3 loop: CASSLISGGQETQYF. Written as DNA, the CDR3 is TGTGCCAGCAGCTTAATTTCCGGGGGGCAAGAGACCCAGTACTTC. This sequence joins TRBV7-3 and TRBJ2-5; 7 bases map to TRBD2. Germline V gene sequence: CDR1 SGHTA, CDR2 FQGTGA. The trim removed 1 base at V and 2 bases at J, leaving 4 bases unmatched. This CDR3 contains 15 residues.

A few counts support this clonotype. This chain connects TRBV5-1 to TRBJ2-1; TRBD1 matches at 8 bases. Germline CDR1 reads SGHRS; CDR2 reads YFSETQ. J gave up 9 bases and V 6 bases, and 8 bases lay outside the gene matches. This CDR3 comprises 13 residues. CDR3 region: CASTHDRGGEQFF. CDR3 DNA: TGCGCCAGCACCCACGACAGGGGAGGTGAGCAGTTCTTC.

The DNA of the CDR3 is TGCGCCAGCAGCCAAGATCGTTCCCTGGGACGATCACCCCTCCACTTT. It encodes CASSQDRSLGRSPLHF. The chain carries TRBV4-1 and TRBJ1-6, with D possibly TRBD1 on 5 matching bases. Germline V gene lookup returns CDR1 MGHRA and CDR2 YSYEKL. The CDR3 has 16 residues. V was clipped by 0 bases and J by 10 bases, with 16 bases between them.

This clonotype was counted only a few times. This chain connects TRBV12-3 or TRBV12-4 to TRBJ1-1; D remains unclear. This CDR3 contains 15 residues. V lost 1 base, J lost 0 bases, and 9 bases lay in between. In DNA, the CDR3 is TGTGCCAGCAGTTTAGAGGGAGAGATGAACACTGAAGCTTTCTTT. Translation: CASSLEGEMNTEAFF.

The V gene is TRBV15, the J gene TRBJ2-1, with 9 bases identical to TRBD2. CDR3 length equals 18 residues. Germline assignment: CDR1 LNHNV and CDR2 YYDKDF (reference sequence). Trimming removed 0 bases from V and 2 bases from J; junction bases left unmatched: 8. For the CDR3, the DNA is TGTGCCACCAGCAGAGATTGGAGGGGCGGGAGGGCCTACAATGAGCAGTTCTTC. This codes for CATSRDWRGGRAYNEQFF.

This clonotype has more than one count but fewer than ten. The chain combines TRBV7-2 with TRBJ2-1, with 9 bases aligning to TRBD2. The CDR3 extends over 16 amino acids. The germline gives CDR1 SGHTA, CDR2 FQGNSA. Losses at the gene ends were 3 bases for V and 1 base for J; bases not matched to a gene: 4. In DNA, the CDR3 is TGTGCCAGCAGCTTTGGACTAGCGAATTCCTACAATGAGCAGTTCTTC. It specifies CASSFGLANSYNEQFF.

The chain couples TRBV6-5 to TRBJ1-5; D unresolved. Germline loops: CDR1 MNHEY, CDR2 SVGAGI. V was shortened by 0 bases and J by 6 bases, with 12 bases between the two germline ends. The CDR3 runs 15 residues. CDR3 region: CASSYSGFGGQPQHF. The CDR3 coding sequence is TGTGCCAGCAGTTACTCAGGGTTTGGCGGTCAGCCCCAGCATTTT.

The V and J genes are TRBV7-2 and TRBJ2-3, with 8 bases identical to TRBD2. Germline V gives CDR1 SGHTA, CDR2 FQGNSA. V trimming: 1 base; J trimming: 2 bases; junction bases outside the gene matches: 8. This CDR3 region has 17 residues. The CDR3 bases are TGTGCCAGCAGCTTAGGGGCTACTAGCGGACCCACAGATACGCAGTATTTT. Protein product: CASSLGATSGPTDTQYF.

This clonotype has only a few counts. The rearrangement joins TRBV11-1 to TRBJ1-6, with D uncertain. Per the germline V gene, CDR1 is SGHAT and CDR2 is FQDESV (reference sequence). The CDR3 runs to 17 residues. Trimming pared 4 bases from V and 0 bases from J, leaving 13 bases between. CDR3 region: CASSWAPVRSYNSPLHF. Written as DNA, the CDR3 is TGTGCCAGCAGCTGGGCCCCTGTGCGCTCCTATAATTCACCCCTCCACTTT.

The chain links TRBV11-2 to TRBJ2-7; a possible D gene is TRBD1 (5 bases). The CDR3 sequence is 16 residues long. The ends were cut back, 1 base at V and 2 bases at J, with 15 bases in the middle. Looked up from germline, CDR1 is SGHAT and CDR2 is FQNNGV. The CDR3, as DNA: TGTGCCAGCAGCTTAGGGCCCCAGGGAATGACCTACGAGCAGTACTTC. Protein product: CASSLGPQGMTYEQYF.

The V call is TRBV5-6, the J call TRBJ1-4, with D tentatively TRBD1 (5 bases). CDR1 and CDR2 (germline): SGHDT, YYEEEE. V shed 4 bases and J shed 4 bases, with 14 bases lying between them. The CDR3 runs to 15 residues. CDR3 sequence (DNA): TGTGCCAGCAGCCCGACAGACACTGATAATGAAAAACTGTTTTTT. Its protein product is CASSPTDTDNEKLFF. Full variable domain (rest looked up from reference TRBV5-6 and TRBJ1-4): DAGVTQSPTHLIKTRGQQVTLRCSPKSGHDTVSWYQQALGQGPQFIFQYYEEEERQRGNFPDRFSGHQFPNYSSELNVNALLLGDSALYLCASSPTDTDNEKLFFGSGTQLSVL.

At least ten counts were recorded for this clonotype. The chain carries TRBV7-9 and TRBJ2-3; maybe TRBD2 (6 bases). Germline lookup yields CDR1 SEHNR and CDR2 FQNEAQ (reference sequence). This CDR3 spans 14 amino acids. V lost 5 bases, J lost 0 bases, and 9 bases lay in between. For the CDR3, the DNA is TGTGCCAGCAGCGGCGGGACTAGCACAGATACGCAGTATTTT. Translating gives CASSGGTSTDTQYF.

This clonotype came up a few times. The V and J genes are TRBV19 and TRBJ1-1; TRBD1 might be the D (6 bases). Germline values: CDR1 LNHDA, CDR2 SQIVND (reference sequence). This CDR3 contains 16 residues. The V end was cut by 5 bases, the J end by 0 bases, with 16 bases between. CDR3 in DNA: TGTGCCAGTAGTGTCAGGGGAACCGGAATGAACACTGAAGCTTTCTTT. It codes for CASSVRGTGMNTEAFF.

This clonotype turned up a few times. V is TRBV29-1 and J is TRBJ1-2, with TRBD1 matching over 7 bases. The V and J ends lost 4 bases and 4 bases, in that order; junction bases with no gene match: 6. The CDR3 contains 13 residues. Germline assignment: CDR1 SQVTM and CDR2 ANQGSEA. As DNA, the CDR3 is TGCAGCGTTGGTACCGGGACAGCCTATGGCTACACCTTC. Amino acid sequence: CSVGTGTAYGYTF.

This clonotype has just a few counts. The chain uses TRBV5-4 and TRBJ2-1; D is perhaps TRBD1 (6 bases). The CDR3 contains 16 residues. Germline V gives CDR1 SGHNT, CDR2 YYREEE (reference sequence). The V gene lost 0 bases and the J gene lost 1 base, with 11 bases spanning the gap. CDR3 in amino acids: CASSLGTGMSYNEQFF. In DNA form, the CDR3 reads TGTGCCAGCAGCTTGGGAACAGGGATGTCCTACAATGAGCAGTTCTTC.

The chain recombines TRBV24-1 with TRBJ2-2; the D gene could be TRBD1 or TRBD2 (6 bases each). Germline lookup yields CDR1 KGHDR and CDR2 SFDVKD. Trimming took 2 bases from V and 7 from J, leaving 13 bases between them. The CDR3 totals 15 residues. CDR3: CATSDSGGLGGELFF. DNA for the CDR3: TGTGCCACCAGTGATTCTGGGGGGCTCGGCGGGGAGCTGTTTTTT.

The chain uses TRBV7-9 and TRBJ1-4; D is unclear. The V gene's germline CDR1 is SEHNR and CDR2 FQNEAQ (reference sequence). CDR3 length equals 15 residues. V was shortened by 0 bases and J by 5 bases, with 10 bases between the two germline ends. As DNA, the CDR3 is TGTGCCAGCAGCTTAGCCGAGGTCCTAAATGAAAAACTGTTTTTT. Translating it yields CASSLAEVLNEKLFF.

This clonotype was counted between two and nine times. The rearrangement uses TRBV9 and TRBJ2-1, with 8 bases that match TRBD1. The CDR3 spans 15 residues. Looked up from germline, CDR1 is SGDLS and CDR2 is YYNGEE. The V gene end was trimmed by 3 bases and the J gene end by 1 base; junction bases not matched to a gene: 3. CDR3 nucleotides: TGTGCCAGCAGCGAGGGACAGGTTTCCTACAATGAGCAGTTCTTC. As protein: CASSEGQVSYNEQFF.

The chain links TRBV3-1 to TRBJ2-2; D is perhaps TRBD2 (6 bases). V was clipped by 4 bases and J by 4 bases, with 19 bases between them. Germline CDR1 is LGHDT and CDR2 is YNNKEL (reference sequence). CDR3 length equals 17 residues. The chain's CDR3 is CASSPPRDFDSTGELFF. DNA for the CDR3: TGTGCCAGCAGCCCCCCCCGGGACTTCGACAGCACCGGGGAGCTGTTTTTT. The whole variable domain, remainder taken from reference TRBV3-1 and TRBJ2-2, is DTAVSQTPKYLVTQMGNDKSIKCEQNLGHDTMYWYKQDSKKFLKIMFSYNNKELIINETVPNRFSPKSPDKAHLNLHINSLELGDSAVYFCASSPPRDFDSTGELFFGEGSRLTVL.

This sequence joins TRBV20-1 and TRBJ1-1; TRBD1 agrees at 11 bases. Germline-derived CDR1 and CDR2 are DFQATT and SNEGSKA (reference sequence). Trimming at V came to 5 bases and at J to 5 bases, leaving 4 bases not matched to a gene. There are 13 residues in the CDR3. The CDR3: CSASDRGQTEAFF. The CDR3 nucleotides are TGCAGTGCTTCGGACAGGGGGCAAACTGAAGCTTTCTTT.

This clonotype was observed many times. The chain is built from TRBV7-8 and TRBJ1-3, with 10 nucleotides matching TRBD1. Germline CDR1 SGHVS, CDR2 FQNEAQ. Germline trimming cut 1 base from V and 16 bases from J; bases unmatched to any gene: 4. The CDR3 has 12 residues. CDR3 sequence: CASSLGDRGLYF. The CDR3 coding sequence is TGTGCCAGCAGCTTAGGGGACAGGGGACTGTATTTT.

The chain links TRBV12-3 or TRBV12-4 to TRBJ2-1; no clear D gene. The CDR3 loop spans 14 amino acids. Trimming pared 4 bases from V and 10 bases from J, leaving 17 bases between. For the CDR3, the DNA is TGTGCCAGCAGTTCACGAGATAAATATAGCGAGCAGTTCTTC. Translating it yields CASSSRDKYSEQFF.

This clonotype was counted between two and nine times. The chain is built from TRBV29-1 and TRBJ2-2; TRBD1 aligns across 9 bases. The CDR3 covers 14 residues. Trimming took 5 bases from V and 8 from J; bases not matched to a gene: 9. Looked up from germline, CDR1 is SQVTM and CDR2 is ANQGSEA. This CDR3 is CSVCPGQGSGELFF. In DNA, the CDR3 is TGCAGCGTTTGTCCGGGACAGGGCAGTGGGGAGCTGTTTTTT.

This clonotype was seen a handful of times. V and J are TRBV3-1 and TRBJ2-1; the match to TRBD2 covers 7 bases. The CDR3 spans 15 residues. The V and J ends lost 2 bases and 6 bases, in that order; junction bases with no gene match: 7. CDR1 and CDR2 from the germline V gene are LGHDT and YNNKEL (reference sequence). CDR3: CASSQFGGMGNEQFF. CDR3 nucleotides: TGTGCCAGCAGCCAATTCGGGGGGATGGGCAATGAGCAGTTCTTC.